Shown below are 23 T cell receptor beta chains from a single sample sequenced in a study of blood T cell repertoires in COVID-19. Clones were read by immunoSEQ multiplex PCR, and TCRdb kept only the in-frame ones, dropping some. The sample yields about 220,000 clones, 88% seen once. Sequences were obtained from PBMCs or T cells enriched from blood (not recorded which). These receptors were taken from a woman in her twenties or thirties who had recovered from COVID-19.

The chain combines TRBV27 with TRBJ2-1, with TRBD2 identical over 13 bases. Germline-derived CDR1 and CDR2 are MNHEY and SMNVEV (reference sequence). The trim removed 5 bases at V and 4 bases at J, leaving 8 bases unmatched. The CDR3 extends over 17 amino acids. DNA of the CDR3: TGTGCCAGCAGTCTGCGGACTAGCGGGGGATCTTACAATGAGCAGTTCTTC. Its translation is CASSLRTSGGSYNEQFF.

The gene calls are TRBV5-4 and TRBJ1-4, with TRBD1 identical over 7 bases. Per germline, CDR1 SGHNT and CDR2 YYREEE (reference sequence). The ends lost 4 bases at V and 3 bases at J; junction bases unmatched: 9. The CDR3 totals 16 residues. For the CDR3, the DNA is TGTGCCAGCAGCCCTAACCCGGGACAGCCTAATGAAAAACTGTTTTTT. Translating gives CASSPNPGQPNEKLFF. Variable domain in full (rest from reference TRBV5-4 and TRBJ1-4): ETGVTQSPTHLIKTRGQQVTLRCSSQSGHNTVSWYQQALGQGPQFIFQYYREEENGRGNFPPRFSGLQFPNYSSELNVNALELDDSALYLCASSPNPGQPNEKLFFGSGTQLSVL.

The CDR3 DNA reads TGCGCCAGCAGCCAAGATTGGCCTAGCGTGAACACAGATACGCAGTATTTT. This translates into CASSQDWPSVNTDTQYF. This chain joins TRBV4-3 and TRBJ2-3; a possible D gene is TRBD2 (6 bases). CDR1 is LGHNA and CDR2 is YSLEER in the germline V gene. This CDR3 has 17 amino acids. Trimming cost V 0 bases and J 2 bases, with 15 bases left between them.

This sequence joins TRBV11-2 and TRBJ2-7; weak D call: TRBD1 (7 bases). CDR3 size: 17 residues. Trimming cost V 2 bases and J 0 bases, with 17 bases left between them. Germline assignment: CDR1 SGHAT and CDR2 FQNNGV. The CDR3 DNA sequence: TGTGCCAGCAGCTTATTTGGAGGGGGCACAAGCTCCTACGAGCAGTACTTC. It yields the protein CASSLFGGGTSSYEQYF.

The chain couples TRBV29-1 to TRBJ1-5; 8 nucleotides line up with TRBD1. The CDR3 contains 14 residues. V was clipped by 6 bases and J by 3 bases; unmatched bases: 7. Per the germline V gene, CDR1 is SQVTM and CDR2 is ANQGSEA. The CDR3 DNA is TGCAGCGTCCGGACAGGGAGGCTCAATCAGCCCCAGCATTTT. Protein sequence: CSVRTGRLNQPQHF.

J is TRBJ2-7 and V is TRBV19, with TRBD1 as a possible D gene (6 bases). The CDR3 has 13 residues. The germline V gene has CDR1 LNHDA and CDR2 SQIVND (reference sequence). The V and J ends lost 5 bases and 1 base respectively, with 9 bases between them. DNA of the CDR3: TGTGCCAGTAGTTCCGGGACATCCTACGAGCAGTACTTC. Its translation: CASSSGTSYEQYF. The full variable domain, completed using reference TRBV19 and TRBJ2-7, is DGGITQSPKYLFRKEGQNVTLSCEQNLNHDAMYWYRQDPGQGLRLIYYSQIVNDFQKGDIAEGYSVSREKKESFPLTVTSAQKNPTAFYLCASSSGTSYEQYFGPGTRLTVT.

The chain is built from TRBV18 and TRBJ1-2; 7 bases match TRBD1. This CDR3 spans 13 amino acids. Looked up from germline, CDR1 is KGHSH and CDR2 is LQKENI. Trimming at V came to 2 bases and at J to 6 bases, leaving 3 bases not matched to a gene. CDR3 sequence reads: CASSPGDSHGYTF. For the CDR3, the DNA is TGTGCCAGCTCACCAGGGGACAGCCATGGCTACACCTTC. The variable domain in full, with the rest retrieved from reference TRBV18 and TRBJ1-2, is NAGVMQNPRHLVRRRGQEARLRCSPMKGHSHVYWYRQLPEEGLKFMVYLQKENIIDESGMPKERFSAEFPKEGPSILRIQQVVRGDSAAYFCASSPGDSHGYTFGSGTRLTVV.

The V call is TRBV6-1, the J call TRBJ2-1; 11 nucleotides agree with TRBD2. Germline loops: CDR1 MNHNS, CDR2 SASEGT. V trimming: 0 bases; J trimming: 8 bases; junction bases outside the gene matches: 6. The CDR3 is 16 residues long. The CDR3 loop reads CASSEALAGGSDEQFF. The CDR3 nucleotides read TGTGCCAGCAGTGAAGCGCTAGCGGGGGGATCGGATGAGCAGTTCTTC.

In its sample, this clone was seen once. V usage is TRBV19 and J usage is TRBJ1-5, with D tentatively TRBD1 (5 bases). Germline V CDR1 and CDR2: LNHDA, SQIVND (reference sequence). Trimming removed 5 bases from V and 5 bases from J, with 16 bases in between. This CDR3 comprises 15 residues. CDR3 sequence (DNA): TGTGCCAGTAGTTCGGCAGGGTGGCTCGATCAGCCCCAGCATTTT. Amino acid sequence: CASSSAGWLDQPQHF.

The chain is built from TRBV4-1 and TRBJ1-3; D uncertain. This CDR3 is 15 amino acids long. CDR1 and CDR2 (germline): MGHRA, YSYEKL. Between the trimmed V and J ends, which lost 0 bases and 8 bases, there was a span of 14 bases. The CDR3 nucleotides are TGCGCCAGCAGCCAAGAGGGCAGTTCGATCGACACCATATATTTT. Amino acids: CASSQEGSSIDTIYF.

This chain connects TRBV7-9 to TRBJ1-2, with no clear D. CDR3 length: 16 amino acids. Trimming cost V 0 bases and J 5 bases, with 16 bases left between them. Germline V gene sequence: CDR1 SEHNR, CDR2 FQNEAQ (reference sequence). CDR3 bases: TGTGCCAGCAGCTTAGCGTCTACGGAGGGAAGGTATGGCTACACCTTC. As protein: CASSLASTEGRYGYTF.

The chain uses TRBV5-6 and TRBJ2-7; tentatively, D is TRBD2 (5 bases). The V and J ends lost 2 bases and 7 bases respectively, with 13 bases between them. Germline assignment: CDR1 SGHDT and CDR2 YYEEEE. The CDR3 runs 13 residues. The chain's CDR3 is CASSFPGTGEQYF. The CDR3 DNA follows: TGTGCCAGCAGCTTCCCAGGCACGGGGGAGCAGTACTTC.

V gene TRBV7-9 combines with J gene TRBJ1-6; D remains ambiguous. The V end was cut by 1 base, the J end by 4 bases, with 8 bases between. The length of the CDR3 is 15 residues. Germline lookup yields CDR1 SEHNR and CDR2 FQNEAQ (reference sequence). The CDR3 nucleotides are TGTGCCAGCAGCTTAGGGGCCCTATATAATTCACCCCTCCACTTT. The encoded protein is CASSLGALYNSPLHF.

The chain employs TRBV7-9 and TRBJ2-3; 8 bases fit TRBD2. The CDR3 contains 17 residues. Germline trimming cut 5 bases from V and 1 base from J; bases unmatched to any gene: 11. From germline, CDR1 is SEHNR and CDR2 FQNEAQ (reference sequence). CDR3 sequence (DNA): TGTGCCAGCAGCCCCCCGGGGGGGCTTGGGGGCACAGATACGCAGTATTTT. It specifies CASSPPGGLGGTDTQYF.

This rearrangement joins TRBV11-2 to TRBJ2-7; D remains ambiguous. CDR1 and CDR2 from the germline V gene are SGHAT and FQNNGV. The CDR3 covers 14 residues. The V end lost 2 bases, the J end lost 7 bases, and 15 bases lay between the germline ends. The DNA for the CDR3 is TGTGCCAGCAGCTTACTTTCGGGTCCCCGGGAGCAGTACTTC. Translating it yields CASSLLSGPREQYF.

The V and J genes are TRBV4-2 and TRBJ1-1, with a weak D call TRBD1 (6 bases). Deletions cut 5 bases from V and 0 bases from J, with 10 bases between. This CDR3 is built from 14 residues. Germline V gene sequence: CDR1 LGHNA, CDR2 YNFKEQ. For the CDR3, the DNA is TGTGCCAGCAGCACCGGACAGTTGAACACTGAAGCTTTCTTT. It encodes CASSTGQLNTEAFF.

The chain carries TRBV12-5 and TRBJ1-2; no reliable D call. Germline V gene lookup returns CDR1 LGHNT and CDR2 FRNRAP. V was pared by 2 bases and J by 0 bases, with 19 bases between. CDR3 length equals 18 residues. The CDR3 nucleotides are TGTGCTAGTGGTTTGAGCGGGCCTGTACCCCGTACTAACTATGGCTACACCTTC. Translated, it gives CASGLSGPVPRTNYGYTF. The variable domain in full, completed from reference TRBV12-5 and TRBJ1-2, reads DARVTQTPRHKVTEMGQEVTMRCQPILGHNTVFWYRQTMMQGLELLAYFRNRAPLDDSGMPKDRFSAEMPDATLATLKIQPSEPRDSAVYFCASGLSGPVPRTNYGYTFGSGTRLTVV.

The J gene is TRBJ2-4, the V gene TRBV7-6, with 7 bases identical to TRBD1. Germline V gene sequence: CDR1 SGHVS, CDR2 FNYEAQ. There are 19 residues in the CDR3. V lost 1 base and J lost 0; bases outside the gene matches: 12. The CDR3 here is CASSLGRLQGPIAKNIQYF. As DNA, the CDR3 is TGTGCCAGCAGCTTAGGGCGCCTACAGGGGCCCATAGCCAAAAACATTCAGTACTTC.

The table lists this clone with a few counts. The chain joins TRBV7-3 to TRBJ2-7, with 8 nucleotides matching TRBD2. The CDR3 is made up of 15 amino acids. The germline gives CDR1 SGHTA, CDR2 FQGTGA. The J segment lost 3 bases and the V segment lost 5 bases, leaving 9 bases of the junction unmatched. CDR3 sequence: CASSPRGAYIYEQYF. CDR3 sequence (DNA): TGTGCCAGCAGCCCGCGGGGGGCGTATATCTACGAGCAGTACTTC.

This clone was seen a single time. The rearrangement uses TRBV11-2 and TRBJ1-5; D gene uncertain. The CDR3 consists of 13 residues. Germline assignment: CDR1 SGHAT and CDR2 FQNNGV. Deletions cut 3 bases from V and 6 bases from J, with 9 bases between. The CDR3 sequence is CASSLGGRQPQHF. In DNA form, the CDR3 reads TGTGCCAGCAGCTTGGGAGGGCGTCAGCCCCAGCATTTT.

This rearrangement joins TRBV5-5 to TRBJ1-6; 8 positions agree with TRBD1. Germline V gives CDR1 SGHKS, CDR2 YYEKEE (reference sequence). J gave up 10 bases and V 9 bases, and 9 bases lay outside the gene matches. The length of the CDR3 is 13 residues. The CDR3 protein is CAKKRTGQSPLHF. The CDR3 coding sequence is TGTGCCAAAAAAAGGACAGGGCAGTCACCCCTCCACTTT.

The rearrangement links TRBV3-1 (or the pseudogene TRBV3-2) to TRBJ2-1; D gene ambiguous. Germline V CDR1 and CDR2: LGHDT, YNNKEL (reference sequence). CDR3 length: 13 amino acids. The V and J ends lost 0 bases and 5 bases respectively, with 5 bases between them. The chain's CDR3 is CASSQDSNNEQFF. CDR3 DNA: TGTGCCAGCAGCCAAGACAGTAACAATGAGCAGTTCTTC.

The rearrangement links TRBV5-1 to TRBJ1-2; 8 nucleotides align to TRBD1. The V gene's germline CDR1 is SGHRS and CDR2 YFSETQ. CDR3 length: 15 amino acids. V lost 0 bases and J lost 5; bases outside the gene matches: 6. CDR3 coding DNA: TGCGCCAGCAGCTTGGGCCCCCAGGGGGCTTATGGCTACACCTTC. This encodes CASSLGPQGAYGYTF.